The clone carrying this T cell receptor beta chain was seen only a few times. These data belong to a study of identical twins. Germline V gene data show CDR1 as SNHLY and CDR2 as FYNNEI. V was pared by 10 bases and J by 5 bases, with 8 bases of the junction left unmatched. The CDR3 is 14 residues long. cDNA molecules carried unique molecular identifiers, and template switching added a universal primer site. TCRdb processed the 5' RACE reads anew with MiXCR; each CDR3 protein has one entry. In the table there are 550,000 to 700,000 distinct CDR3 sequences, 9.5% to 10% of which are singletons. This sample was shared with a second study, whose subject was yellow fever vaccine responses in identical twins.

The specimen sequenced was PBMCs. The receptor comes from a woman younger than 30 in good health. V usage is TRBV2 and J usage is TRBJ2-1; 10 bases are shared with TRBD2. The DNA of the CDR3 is TGTGCCACAAGAGCGGGAGGGGGGAACAATGAGCAGTTCTTC. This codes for CATRAGGGNNEQFF.